This T cell receptor (beta chain) comes out of a study of OX40 agonist ivuxolimab in advanced cancers. Whole-study context: Eligibility rules accepted prior anti-PD-1, anti-PD-L1 or anti-CTLA-4 therapy, and 30% to 40% had some.

CDR3 size: 13 residues. The germline V and J ends were trimmed by 4 bases and 3 bases, with 10 bases remaining between them. Germline CDR1 is MGHRA and CDR2 is YSYEKL. Broader study findings: It was also the case that some nonresponders had low normalized T-cell clonal expansion. Both CD4+ and CD8+ T cell populations in blood had undergone clonal expansion by week 6 at 0.1 to 3.0 mg/kg. The study found that CD8+ T cells averaged more expanded clones than CD4+.

Turning to this clone: What it binds is unknown.

Profiled with immunoSEQ multiplex PCR; TCRdb holds only in-frame clones, not every one. The table shows 25,000 to 30,000 clones, with roughly 76% occurring only once. The sequences come from CD4+ or CD8+ T cells sorted from blood, collected in a trial of the OX40 agonist ivuxolimab. The genes are TRBV4-1 and TRBJ2-7; a weak D match, TRBD1 (6 bases). This TCR was sampled from an adult with an advanced solid tumor such as melanoma, head and neck, liver or kidney cancer. The CDR3 DNA follows: TGCGCCAGCAGCCGCCGGACAGACTACGAGCAGTACTTC. This encodes CASSRRTDYEQYF.